These 22 T cell receptor beta chains originate from one sample sequenced in a study of OX40 agonist ivuxolimab in advanced cancers. TCRdb's table, derived via immunoSEQ multiplex PCR, lists solely in-frame clones and lacks some. Of about 15,000 clones listed, over 65% were seen once; the top ten hold about 36%. The input for sequencing was CD4+ or CD8+ T cells sorted from blood, taken in a trial of the OX40 agonist ivuxolimab. These receptors all come from an adult with an advanced solid tumor such as melanoma, head and neck, liver or kidney cancer.

This chain links TRBV5-1 with TRBJ2-4; unclear D gene. This CDR3 has 14 amino acids. CDR1 is SGHRS, CDR2 YFSETQ, per germline. The ends were cut back, 7 bases at V and 0 bases at J, with 11 bases in the middle. This CDR3 reads CASADSLAKNIQYF. CDR3 bases: TGCGCCAGCGCAGACTCCTTAGCCAAAAACATTCAGTACTTC.

The V and J genes are TRBV27 and TRBJ1-5; possible D gene TRBD1, 6 bases. V lost 3 bases and J lost 3, with 9 bases in between. Germline-derived CDR1 and CDR2 are MNHEY and SMNVEV (reference sequence). The CDR3 length is 14 residues. CDR3 sequence (DNA): TGTGCCAGCAGTTTTTCAGGGGCCAATCAGCCCCAGCATTTT. Its protein product is CASSFSGANQPQHF.

As DNA, the CDR3 is TGTGCCAGCAGCTTGGCTAGCGGGGAAGAGACCCAGTACTTC. Residues: CASSLASGEETQYF. J is TRBJ2-5 and V is TRBV5-6; 9 bases agree with TRBD2. J gave up 3 bases and V 0 bases, and 0 bases lay outside the gene matches. This CDR3 is built from 14 residues. The germline gives CDR1 SGHDT, CDR2 YYEEEE. Full variable domain (outside the CDR3, taken from reference TRBV5-6 and TRBJ2-5): DAGVTQSPTHLIKTRGQQVTLRCSPKSGHDTVSWYQQALGQGPQFIFQYYEEEERQRGNFPDRFSGHQFPNYSSELNVNALLLGDSALYLCASSLASGEETQYFGPGTRLLVL.

This clone is medium-sized (0.01 to 0.1%). The gene calls are TRBV30 and TRBJ2-1; D is possibly TRBD2 (5 bases). Germline V gene lookup returns CDR1 GTSNPN and CDR2 SVGIG (reference sequence). V gave up 0 bases and J gave up 5 bases, with 14 bases separating them. The CDR3 is made up of 15 amino acids. This chain's CDR3 is CAWSVLEGVDNEQFF. CDR3 coding DNA: TGTGCCTGGAGTGTACTAGAGGGAGTGGACAATGAGCAGTTCTTC.

The chain employs TRBV6-1 and TRBJ2-7; D may be TRBD2 (5 bases). The CDR3 extends over 13 amino acids. Germline CDR1 is MNHNS and CDR2 is SASEGT. Deletions cut 2 bases from V and 5 bases from J, with 10 bases between. The CDR3 is CASSELYGDEQYF. DNA for the CDR3: TGTGCCAGCAGTGAACTGTACGGGGACGAGCAGTACTTC.

This chain uses TRBV9 with TRBJ2-1; tentatively, D is TRBD1 (6 bases). The CDR3 is 15 amino acids. Germline V gene sequence: CDR1 SGDLS, CDR2 YYNGEE. V lost 0 bases and J lost 4, with 11 bases in between. This CDR3 is CASSVGGTLYNEQFF. The CDR3 DNA is TGTGCCAGCAGCGTAGGAGGGACACTATACAATGAGCAGTTCTTC.

This chain links TRBV29-1 with TRBJ2-5, with D uncertain. V was cut by 2 bases and J by 4 bases, with 8 bases left in between. This CDR3 region has 12 residues. Germline V gives CDR1 SQVTM, CDR2 ANQGSEA. CDR3 DNA: TGCAGCGTTGAACTGCAAGGAGAGACCCAGTACTTC. This translates into CSVELQGETQYF. The full variable domain, completed using reference TRBV29-1 and TRBJ2-5, is SAVISQKPSRDICQRGTSLTIQCQVDSQVTMMFWYRQQPGQSLTLIATANQGSEATYESGFVIDKFPISRPNLTFSTLTVSNMSPEDSSIYLCSVELQGETQYFGPGTRLLVL.

This clone has a single count. The chain is built from TRBV19 and TRBJ2-6; no definite D call. Germline assignment: CDR1 LNHDA and CDR2 SQIVND (reference sequence). V gave up 5 bases and J gave up 1 base, with 6 bases separating them. CDR3 length: 14 amino acids. This chain's CDR3 is CASSPESGANVLTF. The DNA for the CDR3 is TGTGCCAGTAGTCCCGAATCTGGGGCCAACGTCCTGACTTTC.

The gene calls are TRBV29-1 and TRBJ2-3; D perhaps matches TRBD2 (6 bases). This CDR3 has 14 residues. V was cut by 6 bases and J by 5 bases, with 18 bases left in between. Germline V gene lookup returns CDR1 SQVTM and CDR2 ANQGSEA. The CDR3, as DNA: TGCAGCGTCGACCCGGGACTGTATAGAGATACGCAGTATTTT. It translates to CSVDPGLYRDTQYF.

This clone has a single count. The rearrangement uses TRBV11-2 and TRBJ2-7; 9 bases agree with TRBD2. Germline-derived CDR1 and CDR2 are SGHAT and FQNNGV. V was clipped by 5 bases and J by 1 base; unmatched bases: 3. The CDR3 loop spans 14 amino acids. The DNA for the CDR3 is TGTGCCAGCAGCCAGCGGGAGGCATCCTACGAGCAGTACTTC. Translated: CASSQREASYEQYF.

In DNA form, the CDR3 reads TGTGCCAGCAGCTTAGAGGGGGGGACAGGTTCGTTAAATGGCTACACCTTC. Protein: CASSLEGGTGSLNGYTF. The rearrangement joins TRBV7-2 to TRBJ1-2; 8 nucleotides align to TRBD1. The CDR3 is made up of 17 amino acids. The V gene end was trimmed by 1 base and the J gene end by 6 bases; junction bases not matched to a gene: 13. The germline V gene has CDR1 SGHTA and CDR2 FQGNSA. Together with reference TRBV7-2 and TRBJ1-2, the CDR3 gives the full variable domain: GAGVSQSPSNKVTEKGKDVELRCDPISGHTALYWYRQSLGQGLEFLIYFQGNSAPDKSGLPSDRFSAERTGGSVSTLTIQRTQQEDSAVYLCASSLEGGTGSLNGYTFGSGTRLTVV.

The chain joins TRBV12-5 to TRBJ2-7, with D possibly being TRBD2 (5 bases). Trimming cost V 2 bases and J 0 bases, with 11 bases left between them. Germline V CDR1 and CDR2: LGHNT, FRNRAP. CDR3 length: 15 residues. The DNA for the CDR3 is TGTGCTAGTGGTTTGACTCTTGGGAGCTCCTACGAGCAGTACTTC. It codes for CASGLTLGSSYEQYF.

The gene calls are TRBV28 and TRBJ2-7; D uncertain. V shed 1 base and J shed 0 bases, with 10 bases lying between them. Germline lookup yields CDR1 MDHEN and CDR2 SYDVKM. The CDR3 sequence is 15 residues long. CDR3 DNA sequence: TGTGCCAGCAGTTTATCCCACTTACCCTCCTACGAGCAGTACTTC. As protein: CASSLSHLPSYEQYF.

This rearrangement joins TRBV6-4 to TRBJ2-1; 9 positions agree with TRBD1. The CDR3 totals 15 residues. The J segment lost 6 bases and the V segment lost 4 bases, leaving 7 bases of the junction unmatched. Germline V gene lookup returns CDR1 MRHNA and CDR2 SNTAGT. CDR3 DNA sequence: TGTGCCAGCAGTGGTAGTATGACAGGGGGCAATGAGCAGTTCTTC. It encodes CASSGSMTGGNEQFF.

The rearrangement uses TRBV7-2 and TRBJ1-2; 8 bases fit TRBD1. Germline V lookup: CDR1 SGHTA, CDR2 FQGNSA. This CDR3 is built from 14 residues. After removal of 4 bases from V and 7 bases from J, the junction contained 8 bases not matched to a gene. The CDR3 sequence: CASSSTRGHSGYTF. CDR3 in DNA: TGTGCCAGCAGCTCTACCAGGGGGCATAGTGGCTACACCTTC.

The V call is TRBV27, the J call TRBJ2-5; no firm D call. Germline lookup yields CDR1 MNHEY and CDR2 SMNVEV (reference sequence). The germline V and J ends were trimmed by 4 bases and 1 base, with 16 bases remaining between them. The length of the CDR3 is 16 residues. The CDR3 bases are TGTGCCAGCAGTTCACCTATGAGTATTGGCCAAGAGACCCAGTACTTC. Protein: CASSSPMSIGQETQYF.

This chain uses TRBV5-1 with TRBJ1-1; unclear D gene. V lost 2 bases to trimming and J lost 0 bases, with 14 bases between them. The CDR3 loop spans 16 amino acids. CDR1 is SGHRS, CDR2 YFSETQ, per germline. Here the CDR3 reads CASSFTGPGLNTEAFF. The CDR3 DNA reads as TGCGCCAGCAGCTTCACTGGCCCCGGTTTGAACACTGAAGCTTTCTTT.

Only a few counts were recorded for this clone. The CDR3 loop is CASSQDRQGNTEAFF. DNA of the CDR3: TGCGCCAGCAGCCAAGATAGACAGGGAAACACTGAAGCTTTCTTT. The chain carries TRBV4-1 and TRBJ1-1, with 7 bases that match TRBD1. The CDR3 covers 15 residues. V shed 0 bases and J 2 bases; nucleotides not matched to a gene: 3. The germline gives CDR1 MGHRA, CDR2 YSYEKL.

This clone has only one observation. The chain is built from TRBV7-2 and TRBJ1-2; a possible D gene is TRBD1 (6 bases). Trimming stripped 1 base from V and 4 bases from J, with 16 bases between. In germline, CDR1 is SGHTA, CDR2 FQGNSA. CDR3 length: 16 amino acids. The chain's CDR3 is CASSLDGQPNPYGYTF. As DNA, the CDR3 is TGTGCCAGCAGCTTAGATGGACAGCCAAACCCCTATGGCTACACCTTC.

This chain connects TRBV7-8 to TRBJ1-1; D gene unclear. There are 18 residues in the CDR3. V lost 7 bases and J lost 4, with 28 bases in between. CDR1 is SGHVS and CDR2 is FQNEAQ in the germline V gene. The CDR3 protein is CASTSADGPLIESTEAFF. The CDR3, as DNA: TGTGCCAGCACCTCCGCGGACGGTCCGTTAATCGAATCCACTGAAGCTTTCTTT.

This clone has only a few counts. The chain links TRBV27 to TRBJ2-7, with D perhaps matching TRBD1 (6 bases). This CDR3 is built from 13 residues. V lost 8 bases, J lost 3 bases, and 14 bases lay in between. Germline lookup yields CDR1 MNHEY and CDR2 SMNVEV (reference sequence). The CDR3 bases are TGTGCCAGCGAGGACAGACGAAACTACGAGCAGTACTTC. Encoded protein: CASEDRRNYEQYF.

The chain uses TRBV5-1 and TRBJ2-7; unclear D gene. Looked up from germline, CDR1 is SGHRS and CDR2 is YFSETQ. This CDR3 spans 13 amino acids. V gave up 0 bases and J gave up 3 bases, with 7 bases separating them. The CDR3 coding sequence is TGCGCCAGCAGCTTGGACCGGAACTACGAGCAGTACTTC. Amino acid sequence: CASSLDRNYEQYF.